Here is one TCR beta chain with its context. 13 Jbeta primers and 60 Vbeta primers were used for the PCR. The assay was immunoSEQ multiplex PCR, and TCRdb's table has in-frame clones only and misses some. The sample carries 140,000 to 150,000 clones, approximately 70% recorded once. Trimming removed 10 bases from V and 0 bases from J; junction bases left unmatched: 13. The CDR3 is made up of 18 amino acids. Germline V CDR1 and CDR2: MDHEN, SYDVKM. The data belong to a study of cytomegalovirus exposure and HLA in healthy donors. The receptor was isolated from a woman in her sixties or seventies in good health and CMV-seropositive. This chain links TRBV28 with TRBJ2-2; 11 bases match TRBD2. Input material: PBMCs. CDR3 amino acids: CATDPSSGRISNTGELFF. The CDR3 bases are TGTGCCACCGACCCATCTAGCGGGAGGATTTCGAACACCGGGGAGCTGTTTTTT.